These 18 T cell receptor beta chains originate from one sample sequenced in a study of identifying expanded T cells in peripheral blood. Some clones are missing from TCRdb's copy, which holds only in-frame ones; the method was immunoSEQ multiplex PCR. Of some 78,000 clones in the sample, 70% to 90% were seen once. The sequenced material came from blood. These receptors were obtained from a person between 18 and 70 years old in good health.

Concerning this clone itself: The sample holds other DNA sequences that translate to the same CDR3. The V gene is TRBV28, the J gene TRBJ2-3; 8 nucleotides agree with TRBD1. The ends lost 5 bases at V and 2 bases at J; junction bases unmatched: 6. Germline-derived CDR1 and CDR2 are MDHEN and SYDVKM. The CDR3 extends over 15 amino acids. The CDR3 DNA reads TGTGCCAGCAGTCCTGCAGGGGGCTCCACAGATACGCAGTATTTT. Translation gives CASSPAGGSTDTQYF.

CDR3 region: CASSLGQGGGQPQHF. The CDR3, as DNA: TGTGCCAGCAGCTTAGGACAGGGAGGTGGTCAGCCCCAGCATTTT. V and J are TRBV7-2 and TRBJ1-5; 7 bases are a match to TRBD1. Germline CDR1 and CDR2: SGHTA and FQGNSA. This CDR3 comprises 15 residues. Unmatched junction bases numbered 6, after V lost 1 base and J lost 6 bases. The full variable domain, completed using reference TRBV7-2 and TRBJ1-5, is GAGVSQSPSNKVTEKGKDVELRCDPISGHTALYWYRQSLGQGLEFLIYFQGNSAPDKSGLPSDRFSAERTGGSVSTLTIQRTQQEDSAVYLCASSLGQGGGQPQHFGDGTRLSIL.

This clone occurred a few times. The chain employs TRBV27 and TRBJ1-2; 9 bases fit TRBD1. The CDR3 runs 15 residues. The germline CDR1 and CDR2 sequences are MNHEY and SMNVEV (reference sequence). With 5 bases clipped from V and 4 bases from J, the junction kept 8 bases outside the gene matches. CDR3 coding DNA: TGTGCCAGCAGTGCCCTGACAGGGGGAGGCTATGGCTACACCTTC. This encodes CASSALTGGGYGYTF.

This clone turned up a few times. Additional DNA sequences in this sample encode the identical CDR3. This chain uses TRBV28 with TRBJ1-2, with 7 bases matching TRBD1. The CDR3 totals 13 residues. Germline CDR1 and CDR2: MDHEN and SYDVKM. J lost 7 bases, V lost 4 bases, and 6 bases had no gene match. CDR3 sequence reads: CASSSPQGGGYTF. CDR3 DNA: TGTGCCAGCAGTTCACCCCAGGGGGGTGGCTACACCTTC.

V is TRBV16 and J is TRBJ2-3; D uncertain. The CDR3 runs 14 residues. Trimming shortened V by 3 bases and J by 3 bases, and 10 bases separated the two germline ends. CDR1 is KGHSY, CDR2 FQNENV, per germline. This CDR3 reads CASSHFPGTDTQYF. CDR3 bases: TGTGCCAGCAGCCACTTCCCCGGGACAGATACGCAGTATTTT.

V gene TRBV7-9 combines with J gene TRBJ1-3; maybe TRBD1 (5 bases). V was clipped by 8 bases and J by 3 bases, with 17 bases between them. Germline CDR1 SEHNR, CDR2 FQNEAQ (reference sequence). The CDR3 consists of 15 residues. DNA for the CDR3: TGTGCCAGCGGCGTGGGGCTAGACGGTGGAAACACCATATATTTT. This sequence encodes CASGVGLDGGNTIYF.

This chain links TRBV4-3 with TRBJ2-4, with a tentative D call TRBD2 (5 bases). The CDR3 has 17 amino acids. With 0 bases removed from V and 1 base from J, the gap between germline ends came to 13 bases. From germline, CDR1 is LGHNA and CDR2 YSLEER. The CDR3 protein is CASSQELAGGAKNIQYF. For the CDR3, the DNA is TGCGCCAGCAGCCAAGAGTTGGCGGGTGGGGCCAAAAACATTCAGTACTTC.

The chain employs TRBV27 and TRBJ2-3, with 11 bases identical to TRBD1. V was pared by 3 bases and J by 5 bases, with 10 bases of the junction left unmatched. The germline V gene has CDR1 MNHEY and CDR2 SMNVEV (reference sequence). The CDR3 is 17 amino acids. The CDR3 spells CASSFPDRGRIEDTQYF. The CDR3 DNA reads TGTGCCAGCAGTTTCCCGGACAGGGGGCGAATTGAAGATACGCAGTATTTT.

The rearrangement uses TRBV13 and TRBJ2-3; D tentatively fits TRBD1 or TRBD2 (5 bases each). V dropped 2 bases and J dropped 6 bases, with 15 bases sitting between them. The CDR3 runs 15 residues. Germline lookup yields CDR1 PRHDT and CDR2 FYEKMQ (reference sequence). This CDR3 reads CASSLMGTWGDTQYF. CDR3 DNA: TGTGCCAGCAGCTTAATGGGAACCTGGGGGGATACGCAGTATTTT.

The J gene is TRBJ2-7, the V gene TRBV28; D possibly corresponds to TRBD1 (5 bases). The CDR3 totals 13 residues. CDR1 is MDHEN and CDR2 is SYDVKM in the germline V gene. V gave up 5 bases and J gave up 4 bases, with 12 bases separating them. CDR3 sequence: CASSPRTNYEQYF. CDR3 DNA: TGTGCCAGCAGTCCCCGGACAAATTACGAGCAGTACTTC.

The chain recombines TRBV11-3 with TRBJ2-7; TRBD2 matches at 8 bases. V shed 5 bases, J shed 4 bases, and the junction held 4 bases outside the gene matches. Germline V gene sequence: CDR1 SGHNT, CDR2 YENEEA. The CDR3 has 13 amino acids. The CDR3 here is CASSLGGGYEQYF. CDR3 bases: TGTGCCAGCAGCCTCGGGGGGGGTTACGAGCAGTACTTC.

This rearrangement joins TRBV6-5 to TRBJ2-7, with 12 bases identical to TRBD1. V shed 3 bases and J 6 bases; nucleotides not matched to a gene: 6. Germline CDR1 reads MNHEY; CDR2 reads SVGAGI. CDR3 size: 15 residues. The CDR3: CASSYGTGGIGEQYF. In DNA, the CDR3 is TGTGCCAGCAGTTATGGGACAGGGGGCATTGGCGAGCAGTACTTC.

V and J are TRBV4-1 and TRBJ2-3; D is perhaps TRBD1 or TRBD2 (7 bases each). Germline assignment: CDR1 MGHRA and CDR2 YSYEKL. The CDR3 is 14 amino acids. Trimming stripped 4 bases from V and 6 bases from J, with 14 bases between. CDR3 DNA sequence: TGCGCCAGCAGCCCCCTTCAGGGGGGGGATACGCAGTATTTT. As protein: CASSPLQGGDTQYF.

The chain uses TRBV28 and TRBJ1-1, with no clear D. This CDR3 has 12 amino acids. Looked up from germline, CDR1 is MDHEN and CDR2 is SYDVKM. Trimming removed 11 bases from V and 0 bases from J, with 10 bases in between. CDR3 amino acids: CASTRVNTEAFF. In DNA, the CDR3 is TGTGCCTCCACCCGGGTGAACACTGAAGCTTTCTTT.

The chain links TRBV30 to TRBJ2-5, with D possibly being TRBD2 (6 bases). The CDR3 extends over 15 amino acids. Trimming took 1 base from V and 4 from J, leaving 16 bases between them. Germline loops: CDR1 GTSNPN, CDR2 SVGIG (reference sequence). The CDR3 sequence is CAWSAQTRKRETQYF. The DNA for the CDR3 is TGTGCCTGGAGTGCCCAGACTAGAAAAAGAGAGACCCAGTACTTC.

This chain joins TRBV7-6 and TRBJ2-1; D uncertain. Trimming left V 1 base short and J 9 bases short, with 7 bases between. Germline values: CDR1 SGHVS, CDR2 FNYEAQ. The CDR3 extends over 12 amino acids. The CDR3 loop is CASSLEFGEQFF. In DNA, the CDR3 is TGTGCCAGCAGCTTAGAATTTGGTGAGCAGTTCTTC.

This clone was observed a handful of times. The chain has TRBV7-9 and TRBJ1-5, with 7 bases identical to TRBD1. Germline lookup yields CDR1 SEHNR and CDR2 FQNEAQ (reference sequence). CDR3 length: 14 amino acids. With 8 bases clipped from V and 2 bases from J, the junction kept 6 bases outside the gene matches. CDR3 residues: CASATGTGNQPQHF. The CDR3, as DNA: TGTGCCAGCGCCACAGGGACAGGCAATCAGCCCCAGCATTTT. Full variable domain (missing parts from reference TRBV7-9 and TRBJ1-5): DTGVSQNPRHKITKRGQNVTFRCDPISEHNRLYWYRQTLGQGPEFLTYFQNEAQLEKSRLLSDRFSAERPKGSFSTLEIQRTEQGDSAMYLCASATGTGNQPQHFGDGTRLSIL.

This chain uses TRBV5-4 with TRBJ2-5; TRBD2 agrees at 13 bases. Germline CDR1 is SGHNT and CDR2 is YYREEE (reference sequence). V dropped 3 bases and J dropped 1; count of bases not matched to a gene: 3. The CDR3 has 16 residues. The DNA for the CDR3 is TGTGCCAGCAGCTCCGGACTAGCGGGGGCCCAAGAGACCCAGTACTTC. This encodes CASSSGLAGAQETQYF. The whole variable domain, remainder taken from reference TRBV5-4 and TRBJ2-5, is ETGVTQSPTHLIKTRGQQVTLRCSSQSGHNTVSWYQQALGQGPQFIFQYYREEENGRGNFPPRFSGLQFPNYSSELNVNALELDDSALYLCASSSGLAGAQETQYFGPGTRLLVL.